These 23 T cell receptor beta chains were sequenced from one sample in a study of T cells in Graves' hyperthyroidism and ophthalmopathy. There were TCR beta CDR3 regions amplified from RNA transcripts. TCR CDR3 regions were first amplified by RT-PCR with HTBI primers. TCRdb itself ran the multiplex PCR reads through MiXCR, one entry per CDR3 protein. The table records 600,000 or so distinct CDR3 sequences, around 16% of them present only once. Sequenced material: blood. These receptors were taken from a woman aged 25 to 45 with Graves' hyperthyroidism.

This chain connects TRBV4-3 to TRBJ1-1, with 10 nucleotides matching TRBD1. With V trimmed by 3 bases and J by 5 bases, 12 bases remained unmatched. The CDR3 has 17 residues. The germline V gene encodes CDR1 LGHNA and CDR2 YSLEER. CDR3 coding DNA: TGCGCCAGCAGCCAGTCGACAGGGGGCGCGTATGGTACTGAAGCTTTCTTT. It codes for CASSQSTGGAYGTEAFF.

The table lists this clonotype with a few counts. The chain's CDR3 is CSVEVPGANVLTF. CDR3 DNA: TGCAGCGTTGAAGTCCCTGGGGCCAACGTCCTGACTTTC. The chain couples TRBV29-1 to TRBJ2-6, with D unclear. V lost 1 base, J lost 2 bases, and 3 bases lay in between. Germline CDR1 reads SQVTM; CDR2 reads ANQGSEA. The CDR3 loop spans 13 amino acids. Drawing the rest from reference TRBV29-1 and TRBJ2-6, the complete variable domain is SAVISQKPSRDICQRGTSLTIQCQVDSQVTMMFWYRQQPGQSLTLIATANQGSEATYESGFVIDKFPISRPNLTFSTLTVSNMSPEDSSIYLCSVEVPGANVLTFGAGSRLTVL.

The rearrangement links TRBV5-6 to TRBJ2-1; no reliable D call. V shed 2 bases and J shed 14 bases, with 14 bases lying between them. This CDR3 contains 12 residues. CDR1 SGHDT and CDR2 YYEEEE come from the germline V gene. The CDR3 reads CASSLRTQGEFF. Here the CDR3 DNA reads TGTGCCAGCAGCTTAAGGACCCAAGGCGAGTTCTTC.

This clonotype showed up just a few times. V gene TRBV18 combines with J gene TRBJ1-2; D not resolved. V was cut by 0 bases and J by 0 bases, with 11 bases left in between. The germline CDR1 and CDR2 sequences are KGHSH and LQKENI. There are 16 residues in the CDR3. CDR3 amino acids: CASSPPSAGANYGYTF. The CDR3 nucleotides read TGTGCCAGCTCACCACCGAGCGCAGGAGCTAACTATGGCTACACCTTC.

V usage is TRBV12-3 or TRBV12-4 and J usage is TRBJ2-7; 9 bases match TRBD2. This CDR3 comprises 14 residues. Trimming took 3 bases from V and 4 from J; bases not matched to a gene: 4. The CDR3 DNA reads TGTGCCAGCAGTTTCCGCGGGAGGGGGTACGAGCAGTACTTC. Protein product: CASSFRGRGYEQYF.

This clonotype was picked up a small number of times. V is TRBV2 and J is TRBJ2-3; 12 positions agree with TRBD2. With 6 bases clipped from V and 0 bases from J, the junction kept 4 bases outside the gene matches. The germline V gene has CDR1 SNHLY and CDR2 FYNNEI. The CDR3 covers 16 residues. The CDR3 is CASRAGTSGSTDTQYF. CDR3 nucleotides: TGTGCCAGCAGGGCCGGGACTAGCGGGAGCACAGATACGCAGTATTTT.

This clonotype occurred many times. A read error may be the cause here, since a much bigger clone is one base away. The J gene is TRBJ2-7, the V gene TRBV13, with TRBD2 matching over 12 bases. V lost 2 bases and J lost 3; bases outside the gene matches: 2. The germline gives CDR1 PRHDT, CDR2 FYEKMQ (reference sequence). CDR3 length equals 15 residues. The CDR3 sequence is CASSLPTSGSYEQYF. In nucleotides, the CDR3 is TGTGCCAGCAGCTTACCGACTAGCGGGAGCTACGAGCAGTACTTC.

This clonotype came up a few times. CDR3 sequence (DNA): TGTGCCAGCCTTTCCCTCGGGGGAGGGAGCAATCAGCCCCAGCATTTT. The encoded protein is CASLSLGGGSNQPQHF. The chain uses TRBV28 and TRBJ1-5; perhaps TRBD1 as D (5 bases). The V end lost 8 bases, the J end lost 1 base, and 18 bases lay between the germline ends. The CDR3 runs to 16 residues. Germline assignment: CDR1 MDHEN and CDR2 SYDVKM.

This clonotype showed up many times. V and J are TRBV20-1 and TRBJ2-3; TRBD2 matches 9 bases. In germline, CDR1 is DFQATT, CDR2 SNEGSKA (reference sequence). The J segment lost 1 base and the V segment lost 0 bases, leaving 8 bases of the junction unmatched. The CDR3 length is 17 residues. CDR3 region: CSARDFSGGRGTDTQYF. CDR3 coding DNA: TGCAGTGCTAGAGATTTTTCGGGCGGGAGGGGCACAGATACGCAGTATTTT.

This sequence joins TRBV27 and TRBJ2-1, with 8 bases aligning to TRBD1. Germline V gene sequence: CDR1 MNHEY, CDR2 SMNVEV (reference sequence). The CDR3 sequence is 14 residues long. V lost 4 bases to trimming and J lost 8 bases; unmatched junction nucleotides: 7. CDR3 bases: TGTGCCAGCAGTTCAGGGGGCGCCTGGGATGAGCAGTTCTTC. Translation: CASSSGGAWDEQFF.

To note about this clonotype: The CDR3 end shows no conserved phenylalanine or tryptophan, and so a read error is likely. The chain recombines TRBV7-9 with TRBJ1-2; no firm D call. The CDR3 loop spans 15 amino acids. CDR1 is SEHNR, CDR2 FQNEAQ, per germline (reference sequence). Trimming shortened V by 0 bases and J by 8 bases, and 16 bases separated the two germline ends. CDR3 amino acids: CASSLADTDLFGYTL. The CDR3 DNA reads as TGTGCCAGCAGCTTAGCTGACACAGATCTTTTCGGCTACACCCTC.

This clonotype appeared a few times. The rearrangement joins TRBV7-2 to TRBJ2-2; D unresolved. The CDR3 has 15 amino acids. The V gene's germline CDR1 is SGHTA and CDR2 FQGNSA. The V end lost 5 bases, the J end lost 5 bases, and 15 bases lay between the germline ends. The CDR3: CASSPLRSSTGELFF. The CDR3 nucleotides are TGTGCCAGCAGCCCTCTCCGGAGTTCGACCGGGGAGCTGTTTTTT.

The chain has TRBV29-1 and TRBJ2-1; D is perhaps TRBD2 (6 bases). Trimming removed 7 bases from V and 5 bases from J, with 18 bases in between. The length of the CDR3 is 14 residues. Germline assignment: CDR1 SQVTM and CDR2 ANQGSEA. The CDR3 sequence is CSAGGWRGNNEQFF. The CDR3 nucleotides are TGCAGCGCCGGCGGGTGGCGGGGCAACAATGAGCAGTTCTTC.

The table lists this clonotype with a few counts. The V and J genes are TRBV25-1 and TRBJ2-7, with 10 bases identical to TRBD1. In germline, CDR1 is MGHDK, CDR2 SYGVNS. The V segment lost 8 bases and the J segment 0 bases; nucleotides outside the gene matches: 4. This CDR3 has 14 residues. The CDR3 coding sequence is TGTGCCAGCCTCGGACAGGGGGGCTCCTACGAGCAGTACTTC. This codes for CASLGQGGSYEQYF.

This clonotype was seen repeatedly, ten times or more. The genes are TRBV11-3 and TRBJ2-7; the match to TRBD2 covers 11 bases. The germline V gene has CDR1 SGHNT and CDR2 YENEEA. The CDR3 has 16 residues. The trim removed 0 bases at V and 4 bases at J, leaving 5 bases unmatched. In DNA form, the CDR3 reads TGTGCCAGCAGCTTAGAAACTAGCGGGAGTGCTTACGAGCAGTACTTC. Residues: CASSLETSGSAYEQYF.

The genes are TRBV12-3 or TRBV12-4 and TRBJ2-7, with D unclear. CDR3 size: 13 residues. V was trimmed by 5 bases and J by 6 bases, leaving 14 bases between them. This chain's CDR3 is CASSSTERGEQYF. CDR3 DNA: TGTGCCAGCAGTAGTACGGAACGAGGCGAGCAGTACTTC.

This clonotype was counted many times. The chain has TRBV7-8 and TRBJ2-1; 7 bases match TRBD1. The germline V gene encodes CDR1 SGHVS and CDR2 FQNEAQ. The trim removed 3 bases at V and 7 bases at J, leaving 9 bases unmatched. The length of the CDR3 is 15 residues. CDR3 sequence (DNA): TGTGCCAGCAGCTTGGATAGGGGGCGAAGGAATGAGCAGTTCTTC. Its translation is CASSLDRGRRNEQFF.

This clonotype was picked up a small number of times. The CDR3 DNA reads TGTGCCAGCAGCTTCGGTCCTTCCTATGGCTACACCTTC. This sequence encodes CASSFGPSYGYTF. The chain has TRBV5-6 and TRBJ1-2, with no clear D. Germline-derived CDR1 and CDR2 are SGHDT and YYEEEE. Trimming took off 2 bases at V and 4 bases at J, with 9 bases between the two ends. The CDR3 consists of 13 residues.

Worth noting for this clonotype: A read error is possible here, since a much larger clone lies one base away. The CDR3 bases are TGTGCCAGCAGTGATTCCAATTCACCCTTCCACTTT. It translates to CASSDSNSPFHF. The chain joins TRBV12-3 or TRBV12-4 to TRBJ1-6; D is undetermined. The CDR3 has 12 amino acids.

The genes are TRBV18 and TRBJ1-5, with D unclear. The CDR3 runs 13 residues. CDR1 KGHSH and CDR2 LQKENI come from the germline V gene. V shed 3 bases and J shed 4 bases, with 7 bases lying between them. The CDR3 here is CASSPPPNQPQHF. The CDR3 nucleotides are TGTGCCAGCTCACCTCCCCCGAATCAGCCCCAGCATTTT.

This clonotype was recorded at least ten times. The chain combines TRBV25-1 with TRBJ1-1; D call uncertain. This CDR3 contains 12 residues. V gave up 5 bases and J gave up 4 bases, with 8 bases separating them. CDR1 is MGHDK and CDR2 is SYGVNS in the germline V gene. The CDR3: CASSTHTTEAFF. For the CDR3, the DNA is TGTGCCAGCAGTACCCACACCACTGAAGCTTTCTTT.

This clonotype was found a few times. V and J are TRBV28 and TRBJ2-4; either TRBD1 or TRBD2 may fit D (5 bases each). The CDR3 covers 14 residues. Trimming removed 6 bases from V and 5 bases from J, with 14 bases in between. The germline V gene encodes CDR1 MDHEN and CDR2 SYDVKM. The CDR3 coding sequence is TGTGCCAGCAGCCCTGAGACAGCGGAAAACATTCAGTACTTC. This codes for CASSPETAENIQYF.

This clonotype was counted at least ten times. The J gene is TRBJ2-3, the V gene TRBV2; D possibly corresponds to TRBD1 (5 bases). CDR1 is SNHLY, CDR2 FYNNEI, per germline. V was clipped by 8 bases and J by 4 bases, with 13 bases between them. The CDR3 runs 13 residues. CDR3 in amino acids: CASRFQGSDTQYF. The CDR3 coding sequence is TGTGCCAGCCGGTTTCAGGGATCAGATACGCAGTATTTT.